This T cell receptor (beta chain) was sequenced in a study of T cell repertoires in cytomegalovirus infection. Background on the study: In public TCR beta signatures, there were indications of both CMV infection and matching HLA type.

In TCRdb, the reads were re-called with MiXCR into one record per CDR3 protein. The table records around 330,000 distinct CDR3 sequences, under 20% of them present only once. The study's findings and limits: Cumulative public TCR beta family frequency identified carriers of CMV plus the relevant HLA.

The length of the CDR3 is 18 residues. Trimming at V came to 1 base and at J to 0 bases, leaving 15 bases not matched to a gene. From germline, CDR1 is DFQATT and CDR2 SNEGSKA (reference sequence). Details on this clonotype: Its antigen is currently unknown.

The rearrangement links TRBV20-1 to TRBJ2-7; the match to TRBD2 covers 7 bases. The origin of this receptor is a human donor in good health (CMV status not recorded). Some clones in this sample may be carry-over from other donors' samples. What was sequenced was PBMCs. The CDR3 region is CSARVFSLWGGSSYEQYF. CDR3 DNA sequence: TGCAGTGCTAGAGTTTTCTCGCTTTGGGGGGGGAGCTCCTACGAGCAGTACTTC.